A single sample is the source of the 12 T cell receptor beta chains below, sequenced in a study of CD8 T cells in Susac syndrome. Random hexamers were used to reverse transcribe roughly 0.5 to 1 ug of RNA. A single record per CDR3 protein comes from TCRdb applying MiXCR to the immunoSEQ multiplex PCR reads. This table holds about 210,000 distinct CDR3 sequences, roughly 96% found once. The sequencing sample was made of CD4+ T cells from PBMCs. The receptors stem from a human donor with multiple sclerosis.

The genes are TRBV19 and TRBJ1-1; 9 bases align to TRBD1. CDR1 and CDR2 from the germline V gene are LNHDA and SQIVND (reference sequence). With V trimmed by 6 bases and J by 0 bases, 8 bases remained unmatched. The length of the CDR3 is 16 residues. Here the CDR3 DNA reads TGTGCCAGTAGACCCGGGACAGGGTTTGTGAACACTGAAGCTTTCTTT. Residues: CASRPGTGFVNTEAFF.

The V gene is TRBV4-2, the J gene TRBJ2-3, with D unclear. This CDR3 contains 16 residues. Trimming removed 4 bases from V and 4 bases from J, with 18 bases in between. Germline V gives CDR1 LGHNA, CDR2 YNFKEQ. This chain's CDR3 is CASSPRRGFPPDTQYF. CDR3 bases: TGTGCCAGCAGCCCTCGCCGTGGGTTTCCCCCAGATACGCAGTATTTT.

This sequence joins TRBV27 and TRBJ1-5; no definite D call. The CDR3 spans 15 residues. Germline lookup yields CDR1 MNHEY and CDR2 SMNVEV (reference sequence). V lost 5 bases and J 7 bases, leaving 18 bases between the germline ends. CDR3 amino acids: CASSLSVGRSQPQHF. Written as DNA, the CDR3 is TGTGCCAGCAGTCTTAGTGTGGGGAGGTCGCAGCCCCAGCATTTT.

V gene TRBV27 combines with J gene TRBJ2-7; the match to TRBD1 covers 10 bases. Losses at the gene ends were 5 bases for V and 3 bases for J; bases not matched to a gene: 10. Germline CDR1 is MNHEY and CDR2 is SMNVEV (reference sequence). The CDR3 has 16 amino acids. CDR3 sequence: CASSQQTGTGVYEQYF. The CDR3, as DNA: TGTGCCAGCAGTCAACAAACCGGGACAGGGGTCTACGAGCAGTACTTC.

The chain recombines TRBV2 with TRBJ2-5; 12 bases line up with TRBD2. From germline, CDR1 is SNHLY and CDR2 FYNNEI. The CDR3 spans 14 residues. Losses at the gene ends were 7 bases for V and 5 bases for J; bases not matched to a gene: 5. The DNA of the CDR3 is TGTGCCAGCACTGGACTAGCGGGGATGGAGACCCAGTACTTC. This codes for CASTGLAGMETQYF.

The CDR3 region is CASTVDRSSYNEQFF. Here the CDR3 DNA reads TGTGCCAGCACCGTAGACCGGAGCTCCTACAATGAGCAGTTCTTC. The chain carries TRBV12-3 or TRBV12-4 and TRBJ2-1, with D hard to call. CDR3 length equals 15 residues. V shed 7 bases and J shed 0 bases, with 13 bases lying between them.

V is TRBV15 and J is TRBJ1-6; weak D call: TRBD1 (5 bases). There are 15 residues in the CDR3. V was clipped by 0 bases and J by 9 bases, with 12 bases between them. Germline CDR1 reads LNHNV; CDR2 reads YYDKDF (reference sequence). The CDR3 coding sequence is TGTGCCACCAGCAGAGAGTCGGGGGGTGGTTCACCCCTCCACTTT. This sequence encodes CATSRESGGGSPLHF.

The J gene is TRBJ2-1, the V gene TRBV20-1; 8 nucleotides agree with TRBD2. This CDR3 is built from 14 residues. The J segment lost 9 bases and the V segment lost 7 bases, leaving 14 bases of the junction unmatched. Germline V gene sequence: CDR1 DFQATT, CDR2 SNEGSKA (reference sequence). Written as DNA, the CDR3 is TGCAGTGTAAGGCCCCCGGGGGGGTTTAGTGAGCAGTTCTTC. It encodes CSVRPPGGFSEQFF.

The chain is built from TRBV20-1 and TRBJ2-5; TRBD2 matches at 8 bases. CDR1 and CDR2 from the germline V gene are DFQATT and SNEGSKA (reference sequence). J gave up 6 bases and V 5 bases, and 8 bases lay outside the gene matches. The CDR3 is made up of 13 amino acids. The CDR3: CSAGAAGGQTQYF. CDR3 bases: TGCAGTGCTGGGGCGGCGGGGGGACAGACCCAGTACTTC.

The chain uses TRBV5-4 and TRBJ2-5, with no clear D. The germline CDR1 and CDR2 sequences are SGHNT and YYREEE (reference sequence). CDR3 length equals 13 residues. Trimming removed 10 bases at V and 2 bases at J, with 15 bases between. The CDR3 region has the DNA TGTGCCCTATCGGCGAGTCCACAAGAGACCCAGTACTTC. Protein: CALSASPQETQYF.

CDR3 residues: CASCIGTSSNEQFF. CDR3 in DNA: TGCGCCAGCTGTATCGGGACTAGTTCAAATGAGCAGTTCTTC. The J gene is TRBJ2-1, the V gene TRBV5-1, with 8 bases fitting TRBD2. There are 14 residues in the CDR3. CDR1 is SGHRS, CDR2 YFSETQ, per germline. The junction had 10 bases not matched to a gene; V was cut back by 7 bases and J by 7 bases.

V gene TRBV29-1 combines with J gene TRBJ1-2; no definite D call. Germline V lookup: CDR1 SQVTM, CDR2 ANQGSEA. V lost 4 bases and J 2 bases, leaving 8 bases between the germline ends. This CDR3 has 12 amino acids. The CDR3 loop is CSVVRQNYGYTF. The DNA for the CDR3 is TGCAGCGTTGTTAGGCAGAACTATGGCTACACCTTC.